This TCR beta chain was profiled in a study of shared clonotypes between healthy human individuals (dated by TCRdb to about 2020). Context from the whole study: Three men and two women, aged 18 to 49 years, made up the cohort. To estimate repertoire size and how much clonotypes are shared between individuals, the study performed deep sequencing of blood TCR repertoires from a handful of healthy adults. To increase sequencing depth and limit assay-specific biases, different laboratories used diverse techniques to prepare libraries and sequence TCR repertoires. Per donor, leukapheresis produced somewhere between about 0.94 and 10 billion PBMCs.

Healthy HIV-negative adults with no recently reported acute infections or vaccinations were included as donors. Every donor was a Caucasian adult residing in Nashville, Tennessee, USA. For unsorted samples, about 85 million PBMCs were counted and genomic DNA was extracted with the QIAamp DNA Blood Mini kit. After blood collection by leukapheresis, PBMCs were isolated using Ficoll-Histopaque density gradient centrifugation and then cryopreserved in the vapor phase of liquid nitrogen. Beyond this particular receptor, the publication reports: The small number of donors limited the genetic and exposure-history diversity represented. Based on pairwise subsampling, the degree of clonotype sharing among donors was expected to be affected by sequencing depth. Sampling was restricted to blood, and TCR repertoires in tissue are likely to differ from TCR repertoires in blood.

Measured from the cysteine to the phenylalanine, the CDR3 is 15 residues long. The retained sequence is limited to the CDR3, 45 bases, with the frame set at the first base. From V the trimming removes 7 bases and from J it removes 4 bases, while the gene matches leave 13 bases of the junction unaccounted for. CDR1 and CDR2 are read off the germline V gene as MDHEN and SYDVKM. Using the deep immunoSEQ assay, multiplex PCR amplified TCR CDR3 regions from genomic DNA. Extracted genomic DNA from each cell subset was distributed evenly across all wells of several immunoSEQ 96-well plates, and each plate was treated as a replicate. For unsorted PBMC, each replicate PCR was loaded with about 300 ng genomic DNA, equivalent to 30,000 or so T cell genomes. Ten immunoSEQ deep assay plates were used to sequence unsorted PBMC genomic DNA. The purified libraries were quantified using a Qubit 3.0 fluorometer, sized with a Bioanalyzer 2100, and then quantified again using the KAPA Library Quantification kit. A separate single-read 150-cycle Illumina NextSeq 550 flow cell was used to sequence each immunoSEQ 96-well plate. For the original study's pipeline: Because the immunoSEQ output included only junctional sequences and no quality scores, the filtering could not be the same as the filtering used for full-length reads. To assign V/J genes and CDR3, sequences were annotated against IMGT germline references using PyIR, a Python wrapper for IgBLAST v1.9. Reads were removed for weak V/J assignments (E-value above 1e-6), missing CDR3, stop codons, out-of-frame junctions, or ambiguous translated residues. A V3J clonotype was defined by an identical inferred V gene, J gene, and CDR3 amino acid sequence. To compute the percentage overlap between repertoires, the number of shared unique clonotypes was divided by the size of the smaller repertoire. Richness of each repertoire was evaluated using RTK rarefaction, the Chao1 estimator, and Recon v2.1 estimates of unobserved clonotypes. The table was pulled from immuneACCESS by TCRdb, which kept in-frame rearrangements only. Such tables lose some clones; where checked, under half of the loss comes from unresolved V genes, and the rest has no known cause. That table furnishes V, J and clone size, whereas the DNA furnished D and trimming. Counted in this sample were hundreds of thousands of clones; roughly 79% of them appeared once. Around 13% of the sample is held by the ten biggest clonotypes.

Remarks on this clone: Its antigen specificity is not known. The input lacks base qualities; no much larger clone sits a single base away.

The V gene is TRBV28 and the J gene is TRBJ2-7; TRBD2 agrees with 7 junctional bases. The TCR originated in a woman between 40 and 50 years old in good health. Some clones in this sample may be carry-over from other donors' samples. The sample taken for sequencing was PBMCs. The CDR3 here reads CASNPGGTTPYEQYF. The DNA reads TGTGCCAGCAACCCAGGCGGGACTACACCTTACGAGCAGTACTTC.